This passage covers 30 T cell receptor beta chains from one sample sequenced in a study of T cell changes during pregnancy in multiple sclerosis. Assay used: immunoSEQ multiplex PCR; TCRdb lists only in-frame clones, some missing. The sample lists over 45,000 clones, about 88% occurring once. The sample consisted of CD4+ T cells from peripheral blood mononuclear cells, taken in the second trimester of pregnancy. Receptors were obtained from a female donor with multiple sclerosis, enrolled in a pregnancy study.

This chain joins TRBV6-5 and TRBJ1-4; 9 bases are a match to TRBD1. CDR3 length: 15 residues. Per the germline V gene, CDR1 is MNHEY and CDR2 is SVGAGI. V dropped 5 bases and J dropped 5; count of bases not matched to a gene: 6. The CDR3 bases are TGTGCCAGCAGTCCCGGGGACAGGGAGAATGAAAAACTGTTTTTT. This sequence encodes CASSPGDRENEKLFF.

This clone was detected only once. This chain joins TRBV19 and TRBJ1-1, with a possible D match to TRBD1 (6 bases). CDR1 is LNHDA and CDR2 is SQIVND in the germline V gene (reference sequence). V dropped 1 base and J dropped 2 bases, with 17 bases sitting between them. This CDR3 is built from 17 residues. CDR3 in amino acids: CASSIVFGQIGNTEAFF. The CDR3 DNA follows: TGTGCCAGTAGTATAGTATTCGGACAGATCGGAAACACTGAAGCTTTCTTT.

The chain has TRBV18 and TRBJ2-3; D may be TRBD2 (6 bases). Germline loops: CDR1 KGHSH, CDR2 LQKENI. Trimming stripped 7 bases from V and 0 bases from J, with 17 bases between. The CDR3 is 16 residues long. The CDR3 region has the DNA TGTGCCAGCTATATAGGCGGGGCAACTAGCACAGATACGCAGTATTTT. It specifies CASYIGGATSTDTQYF.

The chain is built from TRBV4-1 and TRBJ2-5; 8 bases are a match to TRBD2. CDR3 length: 16 residues. Germline V gene lookup returns CDR1 MGHRA and CDR2 YSYEKL. The V and J ends lost 1 base and 7 bases, in that order; junction bases with no gene match: 11. The CDR3 spells CASSQVGGEGRVTQYF. As DNA, the CDR3 is TGCGCCAGCAGCCAAGTCGGGGGGGAGGGCCGTGTGACCCAGTACTTC.

This clone came up once. The V gene is TRBV18, the J gene TRBJ2-1; weak D call: TRBD2 (6 bases). Trimming left V 6 bases short and J 0 bases short, with 15 bases between. Germline-derived CDR1 and CDR2 are KGHSH and LQKENI. The CDR3 has 16 residues. Written as DNA, the CDR3 is TGTGCCAGCTCCCGGGGTAGCGGCCTCTCCTACAATGAGCAGTTCTTC. This gives the protein CASSRGSGLSYNEQFF.

A single count supports this clone. CDR3 sequence: CASRQFASGNTIYF. The CDR3, as DNA: TGCGCCAGCAGACAGTTCGCCTCTGGAAACACCATATATTTT. The rearrangement uses TRBV10-2 and TRBJ1-3; D gene ambiguous. Germline V gives CDR1 WSHSY, CDR2 SAAADI. The CDR3 totals 14 residues. V lost 6 bases, J lost 0 bases, and 9 bases lay in between.

CDR3 residues: CAISEGIAGGSIYEQYF. CDR3 coding DNA: TGTGCCATCAGTGAGGGTATAGCGGGAGGGTCTATATACGAGCAGTACTTC. The chain combines TRBV10-3 with TRBJ2-7, with 11 bases that match TRBD2. Germline V lookup: CDR1 ENHRY, CDR2 SYGVKD. The trim removed 2 bases at V and 4 bases at J, leaving 10 bases unmatched. The CDR3 loop spans 17 amino acids.

J is TRBJ1-1 and V is TRBV18; no clear D. Trimming shortened V by 5 bases and J by 7 bases, and 8 bases separated the two germline ends. Germline V gene data show CDR1 as KGHSH and CDR2 as LQKENI. The CDR3 runs 11 residues. Written as DNA, the CDR3 is TGTGCCAGCTCAGGCACCGTTGAAGCTTTCTTT. Protein product: CASSGTVEAFF.

This clone was picked up one time. The gene calls are TRBV18 and TRBJ1-2, with D perhaps TRBD1 (5 bases). CDR3 length: 14 residues. V dropped 2 bases and J dropped 0 bases, with 7 bases sitting between them. Germline CDR1 and CDR2: KGHSH and LQKENI. DNA of the CDR3: TGTGCCAGCTCACCATCGACAGCTAACTATGGCTACACCTTC. Amino acid sequence: CASSPSTANYGYTF.

The chain is built from TRBV4-1 and TRBJ2-7; D possibly corresponds to TRBD2 (5 bases). Between the trimmed V and J ends, which lost 0 bases and 2 bases, there was a span of 11 bases. The CDR3 runs to 15 residues. Germline CDR1 MGHRA, CDR2 YSYEKL. The CDR3 DNA sequence: TGCGCCAGCAGCCAAGAAGGGAGAGGGCCCTACGAGCAGTACTTC. This sequence encodes CASSQEGRGPYEQYF.

V is TRBV9 and J is TRBJ2-7; 13 nucleotides agree with TRBD2. Germline CDR1 and CDR2: SGDLS and YYNGEE. V shed 4 bases, J shed 7 bases, and the junction held 2 bases outside the gene matches. The CDR3 length is 13 residues. The CDR3 is CASSQGLAGEQYF. CDR3 DNA: TGTGCCAGCAGCCAGGGACTAGCGGGGGAGCAGTACTTC.

The chain couples TRBV30 to TRBJ1-4, with D unresolved. Per germline, CDR1 GTSNPN and CDR2 SVGIG (reference sequence). Trimming pared 2 bases from V and 8 bases from J, leaving 12 bases between. This CDR3 spans 13 amino acids. The CDR3 sequence is CAWSTGIGEKLFF. The CDR3 region has the DNA TGTGCCTGGAGTACGGGGATTGGGGAAAAACTGTTTTTT.

The chain recombines TRBV4-1 with TRBJ2-4; D gene unclear. This CDR3 spans 15 amino acids. The V end lost 0 bases, the J end lost 8 bases, and 14 bases lay between the germline ends. Germline V CDR1 and CDR2: MGHRA, YSYEKL. The CDR3 DNA is TGCGCCAGCAGCCAAGAAAATTCGGCAGAGGACATTCAGTACTTC. It is translated as CASSQENSAEDIQYF.

The rearrangement joins TRBV6-1 to TRBJ1-1; D is unclear. V was trimmed by 7 bases and J by 0 bases, leaving 9 bases between them. This CDR3 has 13 residues. Germline CDR1 reads MNHNS; CDR2 reads SASEGT. CDR3 amino acids: CASTQTMNTEAFF. CDR3 in DNA: TGTGCCAGCACTCAAACTATGAACACTGAAGCTTTCTTT.

This clone is judged medium-sized. The rearrangement links TRBV7-9 to TRBJ1-1, with 7 nucleotides matching TRBD1. Trimming at V came to 5 bases and at J to 0 bases, leaving 3 bases not matched to a gene. Germline CDR1 reads SEHNR; CDR2 reads FQNEAQ (reference sequence). CDR3 length: 14 residues. CDR3 DNA sequence: TGTGCCAGCAGCAAGGGACAGATGAACACTGAAGCTTTCTTT. Translated, it gives CASSKGQMNTEAFF.

The J gene is TRBJ2-7, the V gene TRBV18; a possible D gene is TRBD2 (5 bases). V was shortened by 3 bases and J by 7 bases, with 13 bases between the two germline ends. CDR3 length equals 13 residues. The germline gives CDR1 KGHSH, CDR2 LQKENI. The CDR3 loop is CASSPPLAKEQYF. CDR3 sequence (DNA): TGTGCCAGCTCACCTCCCCTAGCAAAGGAGCAGTACTTC.

V and J are TRBV15 and TRBJ1-1; D not resolved. The germline CDR1 and CDR2 sequences are LNHNV and YYDKDF (reference sequence). The CDR3 spans 15 residues. Trimming removed 1 base at V and 3 bases at J, with 12 bases between. The CDR3: CATSRGGIGDTEAFF. Here the CDR3 DNA reads TGTGCCACCAGCAGAGGAGGGATCGGGGACACTGAAGCTTTCTTT.

The genes are TRBV6-5 and TRBJ1-2, with TRBD1 identical over 12 bases. The CDR3 is 14 residues long. Looked up from germline, CDR1 is MNHEY and CDR2 is SVGAGI. The trim removed 7 bases at V and 8 bases at J, leaving 8 bases unmatched. CDR3 loop: CASNRDRGRGGYTF. Here the CDR3 DNA reads TGTGCCAGCAACAGGGACAGGGGGCGCGGAGGCTACACCTTC.

This rearrangement joins TRBV5-4 to TRBJ2-5, with 7 bases identical to TRBD1. Germline CDR1 is SGHNT and CDR2 is YYREEE (reference sequence). Germline trimming cut 4 bases from V and 2 bases from J; bases unmatched to any gene: 11. The CDR3 runs to 16 residues. DNA for the CDR3: TGTGCCAGCAGCCTGGGTCAGGGGGTAGCACAAGAGACCCAGTACTTC. Translated: CASSLGQGVAQETQYF.

The J gene is TRBJ1-1, the V gene TRBV2; 7 nucleotides agree with TRBD1. CDR3 length equals 14 residues. Germline CDR1 SNHLY, CDR2 FYNNEI. After removal of 5 bases from V and 0 bases from J, the junction contained 3 bases not matched to a gene. CDR3 residues: CASSLQGMNTEAFF. The CDR3 region has the DNA TGTGCCAGCAGTTTACAGGGGATGAACACTGAAGCTTTCTTT.

The chain is built from TRBV7-7 and TRBJ2-2; 10 positions match TRBD1. Looked up from germline, CDR1 is SSHAT and CDR2 is FNYEAQ (reference sequence). V lost 4 bases to trimming and J lost 4 bases; unmatched junction nucleotides: 3. This CDR3 is built from 15 residues. DNA for the CDR3: TGTGCCAGCAGCTCCCGGACAGGGGGCACCGGGGAGCTGTTTTTT. Translated: CASSSRTGGTGELFF. The whole variable domain, remainder taken from reference TRBV7-7 and TRBJ2-2, is GAGVSQSPRYKVTKRGQDVTLRCDPISSHATLYWYQQALGQGPEFLTYFNYEAQPDKSGLPSDRFSAERPEGSISTLTIQRTEQRDSAMYRCASSSRTGGTGELFFGEGSRLTVL.

The chain employs TRBV18 and TRBJ2-7; the match to TRBD2 covers 7 bases. The junction had 5 bases not matched to a gene; V was cut back by 2 bases and J by 4 bases. There are 14 residues in the CDR3. CDR1 and CDR2 (germline): KGHSH, LQKENI. The CDR3 coding sequence is TGTGCCAGCTCACCAACTGGGGGGGGGTACGAGCAGTACTTC. Amino acid sequence: CASSPTGGGYEQYF.

This chain connects TRBV2 to TRBJ2-5; TRBD2 matches 7 bases. Trimming took 6 bases from V and 4 from J; bases not matched to a gene: 5. CDR1 and CDR2 from the germline V gene are SNHLY and FYNNEI. This CDR3 contains 13 residues. The CDR3 reads CASSPTSRETQYF. Here the CDR3 DNA reads TGTGCCAGCAGCCCGACTAGCCGAGAGACCCAGTACTTC.

This chain uses TRBV6-1 with TRBJ2-7; 7 nucleotides match TRBD1. Germline V CDR1 and CDR2: MNHNS, SASEGT. The CDR3 loop spans 14 amino acids. V was pared by 4 bases and J by 2 bases, with 5 bases of the junction left unmatched. The CDR3 sequence: CASSGRQGPYEQYF. Here the CDR3 DNA reads TGTGCCAGCAGTGGTAGACAGGGACCCTACGAGCAGTACTTC.

This clone has only a few counts. V and J are TRBV5-1 and TRBJ2-7; 9 bases line up with TRBD2. From germline, CDR1 is SGHRS and CDR2 YFSETQ. With V trimmed by 2 bases and J by 6 bases, 9 bases remained unmatched. The CDR3 sequence is 15 residues long. The CDR3 nucleotides read TGCGCCAGCAGCTTAACAGCTAGCGGGACCGCCGAGCAGTACTTC. Residues: CASSLTASGTAEQYF.

This clone was observed once. This chain links TRBV5-4 with TRBJ2-7; TRBD2 matches 13 bases. With V trimmed by 4 bases and J by 6 bases, 4 bases remained unmatched. The CDR3 is made up of 14 amino acids. Germline loops: CDR1 SGHNT, CDR2 YYREEE (reference sequence). CDR3 protein: CASSRTSGSFEQYF. CDR3 DNA sequence: TGTGCCAGCAGCAGGACTAGCGGGAGTTTCGAGCAGTACTTC.

This clone has a single count. The rearrangement uses TRBV7-3 and TRBJ2-2, with TRBD1 matching 9 bases. Germline CDR1 SGHTA, CDR2 FQGTGA. This CDR3 spans 15 amino acids. V dropped 6 bases and J dropped 4; count of bases not matched to a gene: 6. The DNA for the CDR3 is TGTGCCAGCAGTTTGACAGGGGGAGGCACCGGGGAGCTGTTTTTT. Encoded protein: CASSLTGGGTGELFF.

Concerning this clone: At one of its ends the junction is not consistent with the germline gene, which may arise from a read error. This rearrangement joins TRBV5-4 to TRBJ1-1; 7 bases map to TRBD1. CDR3 length equals 16 residues. CDR1 is SGHNT and CDR2 is YYREEE in the germline V gene (reference sequence). The CDR3 nucleotides are TGTGCCAGCACCTTGGGCTGGGCAGGGGGGCACACTGAAGCTTTCTTT. Translation gives CASTLGWAGGHTEAFF.

In its sample, this clone was seen a few times. The V gene is TRBV7-9, the J gene TRBJ1-1; D remains unclear. The ends were cut back, 1 base at V and 11 bases at J, with 17 bases in the middle. CDR1 and CDR2 from the germline V gene are SEHNR and FQNEAQ (reference sequence). The CDR3 contains 14 residues. The CDR3 DNA reads as TGTGCCAGCAGCTTAGTCGAGCGGAGCCGGACGGCTTTCTTT. Its protein product is CASSLVERSRTAFF. Together with reference TRBV7-9 and TRBJ1-1, the CDR3 gives the full variable domain: DTGVSQNPRHKITKRGQNVTFRCDPISEHNRLYWYRQTLGQGPEFLTYFQNEAQLEKSRLLSDRFSAERPKGSFSTLEIQRTEQGDSAMYLCASSLVERSRTAFFGQGTRLTVV.

The chain carries TRBV5-4 and TRBJ1-2; 7 bases align to TRBD1. CDR1 and CDR2 (germline): SGHNT, YYREEE (reference sequence). The CDR3 is 13 amino acids. Trimming at V came to 10 bases and at J to 5 bases, leaving 11 bases not matched to a gene. As DNA, the CDR3 is TGTGCCGCCTCAATTGACAGGGCTTATGGCTACACCTTC. Translated: CAASIDRAYGYTF.